Listed below are T cell receptor beta chains from one sample, sequenced in a study of blood T cell repertoires in COVID-19. Using immunoSEQ multiplex PCR, the repertoire was profiled, and TCRdb retains in-frame clones only, with some absent. This table holds some 65,000 clones, about 86% found once. Sequencing was carried out using peripheral blood. Receptors originate from a man aged 35 to 55 with COVID-19, enrolled during active disease. The CDR3 runs from the conserved cysteine through the conserved F or W. D genes are given only for firm matches. Only some rows state a clone size, as once, few, many or a class for expanded clones.

abundance	v_gene	d_gene	j_gene	CDR3aa	CDR3nt
NA	TRBV9	NA	TRBJ2-2	CASSVAYTGELFF	TGTGCCAGCAGCGTAGCTTACACCGGGGAGCTGTTTTTT
NA	TRBV28	TRBD1	TRBJ1-1	CASRPQGGTEAFF	TGTGCCAGCAGACCACAGGGGGGCACTGAAGCTTTCTTT
once	TRBV2	TRBD1	TRBJ2-7	CASRTFPGTVNEQYF	TGTGCCAGCAGAACCTTTCCCGGGACAGTCAACGAGCAGTACTTC
NA	TRBV7-2	NA	TRBJ2-3	CASTSHATDTQYF	TGTGCCAGCACCTCTCATGCGACAGATACGCAGTATTTT
NA	TRBV15	NA	TRBJ2-1	CATSRDRGQNNEQFF	TGTGCCACCAGCAGAGACCGAGGACAGAACAATGAGCAGTTCTTC
NA	TRBV3-1/TRBV3-2	TRBD1	TRBJ1-2	CASSQKSRDRYNYGYTF	TGTGCCAGCAGCCAGAAGTCTCGGGACAGGTATAACTATGGCTACACCTTC
NA	TRBV7-9	TRBD1	TRBJ2-7	CASSHGQGATDEQYF	TGTGCCAGCAGTCACGGACAGGGGGCAACCGACGAGCAGTACTTC
NA	TRBV5-1	NA	TRBJ2-7	CASSFWDTSYEQYF	TGCGCCAGCAGCTTCTGGGACACCTCCTACGAGCAGTACTTC
NA	TRBV25-1	NA	TRBJ1-3	CASKGGDWQGPNTIYF	TGTGCCAGCAAGGGGGGGGATTGGCAGGGTCCGAACACCATATATTTT
NA	TRBV5-1	TRBD1	TRBJ2-1	CASSPGTDLYNEQFF	TGCGCCAGCAGCCCCGGGACAGACCTATACAATGAGCAGTTCTTC
NA	TRBV7-9	NA	TRBJ1-2	CASSSGDPIGGHGYTF	TGTGCCAGCAGCTCAGGGGACCCGATAGGGGGTCATGGCTACACCTTC